A selection of T cell receptor beta chains follows, all from one sample in a study of T-cell reconstitution after alpha-beta-depleted transplantation in children. One entry per CDR3 protein results from TCRdb running MiXCR on the PCR reads. The sample has some 460,000 distinct CDR3 sequences; roughly 15% are singletons. The material was PBMCs, mostly from graft donor cells, obtained 360 days after TCRalphabeta/CD19-depleted stem cell transplant. All receptors derive from a boy under two years old who had a stem cell transplant for Wiskott-Aldrich syndrome, so the T cells may come from the graft donor. Each CDR3 is given with its conserved first and last residue. A D gene is named only where the DNA matches it firmly. Size is omitted from some rows. Given values are once, few, many or a class for expanded clones.

>TRBJ2-7|NA|TRBV5-1|TRBD2
CASSLVGTSGTVSEQYF
TGCGCCAGCAGCTTGGTAGGGACTAGCGGGACCGTCTCCGAGCAGTACTTC
>TRBJ2-1|NA|TRBV7-9|NA
CASIQGTYNEQFF
TGTGCCAGTATACAGGGAACCTACAATGAGCAGTTCTTC
>TRBJ2-1|few|TRBV10-3|TRBD2
CAIGLAGPNEQFF
TGTGCCATCGGGCTAGCGGGGCCCAATGAGCAGTTCTTC
>TRBJ2-7|few|TRBV20-1|TRBD2
CSASPSTSGGYEQYF
TGCAGTGCTAGTCCATCGACTAGCGGGGGCTACGAGCAGTACTTC
>TRBJ2-3|NA|TRBV20-1|NA
CSATHTFRPDTQYF
TGCAGTGCTACACACACTTTCAGGCCAGATACGCAGTATTTT
>TRBJ1-5|few|TRBV28|NA
CASSPPSGMGNQPQHF
TGTGCCAGCAGTCCCCCCTCAGGGATGGGCAATCAGCCCCAGCATTTT
>TRBJ2-2|NA|TRBV20-1|TRBD1
CSANDRVVTGELFF
TGCAGTGCTAACGACAGGGTGGTGACCGGGGAGCTGTTTTTT
>TRBJ2-7|many|TRBV5-1|NA
CASTEASAVSYEQYF
TGCGCCAGCACAGAAGCTAGCGCAGTCTCCTACGAGCAGTACTTC
>TRBJ2-7|many|TRBV12-3/TRBV12-4|NA
CASSRAGPYEQYF
TGTGCCAGCAGTCGGGCGGGTCCCTACGAGCAGTACTTC
>TRBJ2-5|few|TRBV27|TRBD1
CASSPHRGQETQYF
TGTGCCAGCAGTCCCCACAGGGGCCAAGAGACCCAGTACTTC
>TRBJ2-1|NA|TRBV12-5|NA
CASGLAHWTEQFF
TGTGCTAGTGGTTTGGCTCACTGGACTGAGCAGTTCTTC
>TRBJ2-7|few|TRBV10-3|TRBD2
CAIKLAGASYEQYF
TGTGCCATAAAACTAGCGGGAGCTTCCTACGAGCAGTACTTC
>TRBJ1-4|NA|TRBV7-9|NA
CASSAPLNEKLFF
TGTGCCAGCAGCGCCCCGTTGAATGAAAAACTGTTTTTT
>TRBJ1-6|NA|TRBV6-5|NA
CASSYRDYNSPLHF
TGTGCCAGCAGTTACAGGGACTATAATTCACCCCTCCACTTT
>TRBJ2-5|few|TRBV4-1|NA
CASSPHLGARETQYF
TGCGCCAGCAGCCCACATCTGGGGGCCAGGGAGACCCAGTACTTC
>TRBJ2-1|few|TRBV11-3|TRBD2
CASSLVLAEDNEQFF
TGTGCCAGCAGCTTAGTACTAGCGGAGGACAATGAGCAGTTCTTC
>TRBJ2-7|NA|TRBV27|NA
CASSFQDFRYEQYF
TGTGCCAGCAGTTTTCAGGACTTCCGCTACGAGCAGTACTTC
>TRBJ2-3|NA|TRBV10-3|NA
CAITSHARGLLATDTQYF
TGTGCCATCACTTCCCATGCGAGGGGACTTCTCGCCACAGATACGCAGTATTTT
>TRBJ2-1|few|TRBV4-3|NA
CASSHPGQGGRNEQFF
TGCGCCAGCAGCCACCCGGGCCAAGGGGGTCGCAATGAGCAGTTCTTC
>TRBJ2-1|NA|TRBV5-1|TRBD2
CASSLAKGTSGARYNEQFF
TGCGCCAGCAGCTTGGCTAAAGGGACTAGCGGGGCCCGCTACAATGAGCAGTTCTTC
>TRBJ2-1|NA|TRBV2|NA
CASSEAPPQFF
TGTGCCAGCAGTGAAGCTCCTCCTCAGTTCTTC
>TRBJ1-1|NA|TRBV5-6|NA
CASSYTGTNTEAFF
TGTGCCAGCAGCTATACAGGGACGAACACTGAAGCTTTCTTT
>TRBJ2-4|NA|TRBV20-1|NA
CSALRGSKENIQYF
TGCAGTGCCCTCCGCGGGTCTAAGGAAAACATTCAGTACTTC
>TRBJ2-7|many|TRBV6-1|TRBD1
CASSPGQGGYEQYF
TGTGCCAGCAGTCCGGGACAGGGTGGCTACGAGCAGTACTTC
>TRBJ2-1|NA|TRBV7-9|TRBD2
CASSLLAGKHNEQFF
TGTGCCAGCAGCTTACTAGCGGGAAAGCACAATGAGCAGTTCTTC